This T cell receptor (beta chain) was identified in a study of OX40 agonist ivuxolimab in advanced cancers. Overall study context: Given to patients was ivuxolimab, an agonistic anti-OX40 (CD134) antibody. From roughly 20 to 90 years was the age range, with a mean of 60 years, and around 84% were male. Partial responses occurred in Three dose-escalation patients, one with hepatocellular carcinoma and two with cutaneous melanoma. Study-wide results and caveats: Which antigen the expanded peripheral T cells recognized is unknown.

Trimming left V 4 bases short and J 5 bases short, with 9 bases between. Germline V lookup: CDR1 SGHDT, CDR2 YYEEEE. CDR3 length: 12 residues. The protocol was immunoSEQ multiplex PCR, while the TCRdb copy is restricted to in-frame clones and leaves out a portion. The table lists tens of thousands of clones, 80% to 90% of them singletons. The table lists this clone with a count of one. No antigen is known for it. This TCR was sampled from an adult with an advanced solid tumor such as melanoma, head and neck, liver or kidney cancer. The source material was CD4+ or CD8+ T cells sorted from blood, sampled in a trial of the OX40 agonist ivuxolimab. The chain joins TRBV5-6 to TRBJ1-1; no definite D call. The CDR3 spells CASSTWPTEAFF. The CDR3 DNA follows: TGTGCCAGCAGCACCTGGCCGACTGAAGCTTTCTTT.